The clone carrying this T cell receptor beta chain was observed once. Method: immunoSEQ multiplex PCR; TCRdb's copy keeps in-frame clones and lacks some. The sample has some 100,000 clones, 84% seen once; the top ten hold 5.5% to 8.5%. These data are taken from a study of blood T cell repertoires in COVID-19. At the level of the study: The analysed material was cDNA or gDNA that came from T cells, B-cell-depleted T cells, or PBMCs.

This TCR derives from a woman aged 45-60 years with acute or convalescent COVID-19. The sample was peripheral blood.

As DNA, the CDR3 is TGTGCCAGCAGCCCCGACAGCCGCTATGGCTACACCTTC. Translated: CASSPDSRYGYTF. The genes are TRBV7-9 and TRBJ1-2, with D maybe TRBD1 (5 bases). CDR1 and CDR2 (germline): SEHNR, FQNEAQ (reference sequence). The V end was cut by 5 bases, the J end by 4 bases, with 11 bases between. The CDR3 loop spans 13 amino acids.